This T cell receptor beta chain was sequenced for a study of shared clonotypes between healthy human individuals. Study-level points and caveats: Clonotypes not shared had lower generation probabilities than those common to all four donors.

V shed 4 bases and J 8 bases; nucleotides not matched to a gene: 7. The CDR3 is made up of 15 amino acids. CDR1 SGDLS and CDR2 YYNGEE come from the germline V gene. With respect to this clone: No antigen is known for it. Other DNA sequences from this sample encode an identical CDR3 as well.

TCRdb's table, derived via immunoSEQ multiplex PCR, lists solely in-frame clones and lacks some. The table has 800,000 or so clones, about 96% seen once. Terminally differentiated effector memory CD45RA+ cells were left out of the naive CD8 fraction, which was CD45RO-negative and positively selected for CCR7. The J gene is TRBJ2-1, the V gene TRBV9; TRBD2 agrees at 12 bases. What was sequenced was naive CD8+ T cells sorted from blood. The TCR sequence derives from a man under 40 in good health. CDR3 amino acids: CASSSRLAGVDEQFF. In nucleotides, the CDR3 is TGTGCCAGCAGCTCCCGACTAGCGGGAGTGGATGAGCAGTTCTTC.